The clone carrying this T cell receptor beta chain was seen only a few times. What it binds is not known. With a J-beta primer mix and a sample-barcoded 5' primer, a second PCR ran roughly 6 to 11 cycles. One entry per CDR3 protein, called by TCRdb with MiXCR from the 5' RACE reads. The repertoire has roughly 2 million distinct CDR3 sequences, roughly 50% of them found once; the top ten carry approximately 2.1%. Samples each yielded at least 5 micrograms of total RNA. These data originate in a study of blood T cells in healthy people across ages. Study outcomes and limitations: Age showed a roughly linear inverse relationship with TCR beta diversity per million T cells. Both higher diversity and more naive CD4+ cells marked long-lived donors when set against aged donors.

V was pared by 2 bases and J by 0 bases, with 17 bases between. The CDR3 extends over 17 amino acids. Germline lookup yields CDR1 MDHEN and CDR2 SYDVKM. The TCR sequence derives from a woman aged 40 to 50 in good health. The chain carries TRBV28 and TRBJ2-7, with unresolved D. Sequencing was performed on blood. The CDR3 DNA reads as TGTGCCAGCAGTTTAAAGACAAGGGCCCCCAGCTCCTACGAGCAGTACTTC. Amino acids: CASSLKTRAPSSYEQYF.